One and the same sample provided the 19 T cell receptor beta chains below, sequenced in a study of CD8 T cells in Susac syndrome. RNA in amounts of about 0.5 to 1 ug was reverse transcribed with random hexamers. Using its own MiXCR run on the immunoSEQ multiplex PCR reads, TCRdb lists one record per CDR3 protein. Of approximately 270,000 distinct CDR3 sequences in the sample, 85% to 95% were seen once. Sequencing was done on a sample of CD4+ T cells from PBMCs. These receptors were collected from a human donor with multiple sclerosis.

This chain uses TRBV20-1 with TRBJ2-3; D is undetermined. The CDR3 runs to 14 residues. Germline V gene lookup returns CDR1 DFQATT and CDR2 SNEGSKA (reference sequence). V was clipped by 0 bases and J by 4 bases, with 11 bases between them. This chain's CDR3 is CSARDDRSADTQYF. CDR3 DNA sequence: TGCAGTGCTAGAGATGACCGCTCGGCAGATACGCAGTATTTT.

This chain joins TRBV29-1 and TRBJ2-2; maybe TRBD2 (6 bases). The V end lost 4 bases, the J end lost 1 base, and 13 bases lay between the germline ends. The CDR3 consists of 15 residues. CDR1 SQVTM and CDR2 ANQGSEA come from the germline V gene. CDR3 in DNA: TGCAGCGTTGCGGGGGAACCTGTGAACACCGGGGAGCTGTTTTTT. It translates to CSVAGEPVNTGELFF.

The gene calls are TRBV29-1 and TRBJ1-5; D is perhaps TRBD1 (6 bases). Germline V lookup: CDR1 SQVTM, CDR2 ANQGSEA. V was trimmed by 5 bases and J by 7 bases, leaving 18 bases between them. This CDR3 is 14 amino acids long. This CDR3 is CSVWEQGVGQPQHF. The CDR3 nucleotides are TGCAGCGTTTGGGAACAGGGTGTCGGCCAGCCCCAGCATTTT.

The gene calls are TRBV9 and TRBJ2-7; either TRBD1 or TRBD2 may fit D (6 bases each). The CDR3 is 14 residues long. V was shortened by 3 bases and J by 7 bases, with 17 bases between the two germline ends. Germline V gene lookup returns CDR1 SGDLS and CDR2 YYNGEE. The DNA for the CDR3 is TGTGCCAGCAGCGGGCAGGCCCTAGGGGGGGAGCAGTACTTC. Protein sequence: CASSGQALGGEQYF.

This chain joins TRBV5-1 and TRBJ1-1, with a possible D match to TRBD1 (5 bases). V lost 6 bases and J lost 2, with 11 bases in between. Per germline, CDR1 SGHRS and CDR2 YFSETQ. CDR3 length: 13 residues. The CDR3 DNA follows: TGCGCCAGCACACAAGACAGTAACACTGAAGCTTTCTTT. Its protein is CASTQDSNTEAFF.

This rearrangement joins TRBV23-1 to TRBJ1-6; D not resolved. TRBV23-1 carries the ORF label, with uncertain function. V was clipped by 0 bases and J by 13 bases, with 1 base between them. The length of the CDR3 is 10 residues. The CDR3 nucleotides read TGCGCCAGCAGTCAATCCCCCCTCCACTTT. This sequence encodes CASSQSPLHF.

V and J are TRBV7-8 and TRBJ1-2; 9 bases are a match to TRBD1. Trimming at V came to 5 bases and at J to 4 bases, leaving 8 bases not matched to a gene. Germline CDR1 is SGHVS and CDR2 is FQNEAQ. The CDR3 runs 15 residues. The CDR3 region is CASSPRQGGPYGYTF. In DNA form, the CDR3 reads TGTGCCAGCAGCCCGAGACAGGGGGGCCCCTATGGCTACACCTTC.

In regard to this clonotype: At one end the junction does not follow the germline gene, possibly because of a read error. The genes are TRBV27 and TRBJ2-1; D might be TRBD1 (7 bases). This CDR3 contains 15 residues. Germline CDR1 and CDR2: MNHEY and SMNVEV (reference sequence). The CDR3 reads CASSLSRDSYNEQFF. The CDR3 DNA is TGTGCCAGCAGCTTATCGCGGGACAGCTACAATGAGCAGTTCTTC.

The chain has TRBV4-1 and TRBJ1-1; no reliable D call. This CDR3 is 14 amino acids long. The ends were cut back, 2 bases at V and 1 base at J, with 8 bases in the middle. Germline loops: CDR1 MGHRA, CDR2 YSYEKL. The CDR3 nucleotides are TGCGCCAGCAGCCAATTGCCGGCGAACACTGAAGCTTTCTTT. Translation gives CASSQLPANTEAFF.

The rearrangement joins TRBV27 to TRBJ2-5; TRBD1 matches 7 bases. The CDR3 runs to 13 residues. The ends lost 10 bases at V and 2 bases at J; junction bases unmatched: 7. Germline-derived CDR1 and CDR2 are MNHEY and SMNVEV (reference sequence). The CDR3 DNA follows: TGTGCCACCGCCCGGGACAGACAAGAGACCCAGTACTTC. It translates to CATARDRQETQYF.

The gene calls are TRBV5-1 and TRBJ2-1, with 7 bases identical to TRBD1. V trimming: 5 bases; J trimming: 3 bases; junction bases outside the gene matches: 8. The CDR3 is 15 residues long. Germline assignment: CDR1 SGHRS and CDR2 YFSETQ. The CDR3 sequence is CASRTGTEDYNEQFF. The CDR3, as DNA: TGCGCCAGCAGAACCGGGACAGAAGACTACAATGAGCAGTTCTTC.

The chain combines TRBV19 with TRBJ2-1, with D uncertain. Germline V lookup: CDR1 LNHDA, CDR2 SQIVND (reference sequence). The germline V and J ends were trimmed by 1 base and 3 bases, with 4 bases remaining between them. This CDR3 is 13 amino acids long. In DNA, the CDR3 is TGTGCCAGTAGTATAGGGAGCTACAATGAGCAGTTCTTC. Translating gives CASSIGSYNEQFF.

V gene TRBV27 combines with J gene TRBJ1-5, with D maybe TRBD1 (5 bases). CDR3 length: 16 residues. The V and J ends lost 4 bases and 2 bases respectively, with 15 bases between them. Per the germline V gene, CDR1 is MNHEY and CDR2 is SMNVEV (reference sequence). CDR3 in amino acids: CASSSIPGGGNQPQHF. Written as DNA, the CDR3 is TGTGCCAGCAGTTCCATACCGGGAGGGGGCAATCAGCCCCAGCATTTT.

This clonotype has only one observation. The chain joins TRBV10-1 to TRBJ1-6, with 8 bases lining up with TRBD1. The germline gives CDR1 WNHNN, CDR2 SYGVQD (reference sequence). J was trimmed by 11 bases and V by 8 bases; bases with no gene match: 8. The CDR3 extends over 13 amino acids. CDR3 region: CASPRGPWAPLHF. The CDR3 DNA follows: TGCGCCAGCCCCAGGGGGCCGTGGGCACCCCTCCACTTT.

The chain joins TRBV19 to TRBJ1-1; D gene uncertain. The CDR3 covers 15 residues. Germline CDR1 LNHDA, CDR2 SQIVND (reference sequence). V lost 4 bases, J lost 0 bases, and 12 bases lay in between. Written as DNA, the CDR3 is TGTGCCAGTAGTACTTTCTACGGGGTGAACACTGAAGCTTTCTTT. Protein sequence: CASSTFYGVNTEAFF.

This chain connects TRBV7-9 to TRBJ2-5; possible D gene TRBD2, 6 bases. Trimming shortened V by 1 base and J by 2 bases, and 14 bases separated the two germline ends. The CDR3 totals 16 residues. From germline, CDR1 is SEHNR and CDR2 FQNEAQ (reference sequence). The CDR3: CASSLVGAGVQETQYF. CDR3 bases: TGTGCCAGCAGCTTAGTGGGAGCGGGTGTACAAGAGACCCAGTACTTC.

This clonotype was seen once. The CDR3 DNA is TGTGCCAGCAGCTTAGGCGCCGGGACAGGGGGCTGGGACACCGGGGAGCTGTTTTTT. It translates to CASSLGAGTGGWDTGELFF. The chain has TRBV7-2 and TRBJ2-2; 12 positions match TRBD1. The CDR3 has 19 residues. V shed 1 base and J 3 bases; nucleotides not matched to a gene: 9. CDR1 is SGHTA, CDR2 FQGNSA, per germline.

The V and J genes are TRBV5-4 and TRBJ2-5; TRBD2 is a possible D gene (5 bases). Germline CDR1 is SGHNT and CDR2 is YYREEE (reference sequence). V was trimmed by 4 bases and J by 5 bases, leaving 12 bases between them. CDR3 length: 13 amino acids. CDR3 sequence: CASSEGSRETQYF. As DNA, the CDR3 is TGTGCCAGCAGCGAGGGATCACGGGAGACCCAGTACTTC. Full variable domain (remainder filled in from reference TRBV5-4 and TRBJ2-5): ETGVTQSPTHLIKTRGQQVTLRCSSQSGHNTVSWYQQALGQGPQFIFQYYREEENGRGNFPPRFSGLQFPNYSSELNVNALELDDSALYLCASSEGSRETQYFGPGTRLLVL.

This sequence joins TRBV13 and TRBJ2-7, with D hard to call. Trimming left V 4 bases short and J 3 bases short, with 22 bases between. Germline V gives CDR1 PRHDT, CDR2 FYEKMQ (reference sequence). The CDR3 covers 17 residues. This chain's CDR3 is CASSSPYTKEKYYEQYF. The CDR3 nucleotides read TGTGCCAGCAGCTCGCCCTATACAAAAGAAAAATACTACGAGCAGTACTTC.